This TCR beta chain was identified during a study of T cell responses to AZD1222 COVID-19 vaccine. Using immunoSEQ multiplex PCR, the repertoire was profiled, and TCRdb retains in-frame clones only, with some absent. The profile covers 100,000 to 150,000 clones, with roughly 90% appearing a single time and roughly 7% taken by the ten largest. Germline CDR1 and CDR2: LGHNA and YSLEER. Trimming left V 0 bases short and J 2 bases short, with 14 bases between. The CDR3 has 16 residues. The origin of this receptor is an adult who received the AZD1222 COVID-19 vaccine. The genes are TRBV4-3 and TRBJ2-7, with a possible D match to TRBD2 (6 bases). Specimen: peripheral blood, collected 28 days after the second AZD1222 dose. The CDR3 nucleotides are TGCGCCAGCAGCCAAGAAGCACAGCGGGCCGCCTACGAGCAGTACTTC. This encodes CASSQEAQRAAYEQYF.